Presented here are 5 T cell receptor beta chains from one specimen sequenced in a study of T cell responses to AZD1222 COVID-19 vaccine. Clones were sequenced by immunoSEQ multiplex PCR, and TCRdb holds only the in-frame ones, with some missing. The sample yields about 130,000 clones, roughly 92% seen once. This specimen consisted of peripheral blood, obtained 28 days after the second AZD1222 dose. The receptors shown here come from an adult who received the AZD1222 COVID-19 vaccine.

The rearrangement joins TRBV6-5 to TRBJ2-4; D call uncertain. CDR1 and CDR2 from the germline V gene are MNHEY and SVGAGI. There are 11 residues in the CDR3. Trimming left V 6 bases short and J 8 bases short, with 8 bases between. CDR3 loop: CASRARDIQYF. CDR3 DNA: TGTGCCAGCAGGGCTCGAGACATTCAGTACTTC.

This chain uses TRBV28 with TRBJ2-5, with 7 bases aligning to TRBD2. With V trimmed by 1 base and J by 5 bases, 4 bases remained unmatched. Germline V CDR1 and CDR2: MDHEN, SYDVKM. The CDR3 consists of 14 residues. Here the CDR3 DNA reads TGTGCCAGCAGTTTATCGGCCGGGGGGGAGACCCAGTACTTC. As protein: CASSLSAGGETQYF.

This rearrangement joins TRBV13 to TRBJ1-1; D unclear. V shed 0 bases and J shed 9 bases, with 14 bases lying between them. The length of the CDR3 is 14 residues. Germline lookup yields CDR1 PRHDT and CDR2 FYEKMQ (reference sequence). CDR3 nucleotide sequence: TGTGCCAGCAGCTTAGGAAGGGTGGCGCGGAAAGCTTTCTTT. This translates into CASSLGRVARKAFF.

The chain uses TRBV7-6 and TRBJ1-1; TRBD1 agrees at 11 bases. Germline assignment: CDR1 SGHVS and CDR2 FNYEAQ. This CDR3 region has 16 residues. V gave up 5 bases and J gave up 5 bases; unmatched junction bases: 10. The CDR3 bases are TGTGCCAGCAGCCTCCCCCGGACAGGGGGCGATACTGAAGCTTTCTTT. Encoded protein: CASSLPRTGGDTEAFF.

The CDR3 coding sequence is TGTGCCAGCAGCTTGGATCTTAATGAAAAACTGTTTTTT. Protein sequence: CASSLDLNEKLFF. The chain joins TRBV5-5 to TRBJ1-4; D remains ambiguous. V lost 0 bases and J lost 4, with 4 bases in between. The germline V gene encodes CDR1 SGHKS and CDR2 YYEKEE (reference sequence). The CDR3 extends over 13 amino acids.